This entry lists 29 T cell receptor beta chains sequenced from one sample in a study of blood T cells in healthy people across ages. Primed by a sample-barcoded 5' primer and a J-beta primer mix, a second PCR proceeded for 7 to 11 cycles. TCRdb reprocessed the 5' RACE reads with MiXCR, giving one entry per CDR3 protein. The profile shows about 1,400,000 distinct CDR3 sequences, approximately 59% of them singletons. Material: blood. These receptors all stem from a young man in good health.

The rearrangement joins TRBV5-1 to TRBJ2-5; perhaps TRBD2 as D (6 bases). Looked up from germline, CDR1 is SGHRS and CDR2 is YFSETQ. This CDR3 is 13 amino acids long. Trimming cost V 4 bases and J 5 bases, with 12 bases left between them. In nucleotides, the CDR3 is TGCGCCAGCAGCGTGATTGGGGGGGAGACCCAGTACTTC. Amino acid sequence: CASSVIGGETQYF. The full variable domain, with the rest looked up from reference TRBV5-1 and TRBJ2-5, is KAGVTQTPRYLIKTRGQQVTLSCSPISGHRSVSWYQQTPGQGLQFLFEYFSETQRNKGNFPGRFSGRQFSNSRSEMNVSTLELGDSALYLCASSVIGGETQYFGPGTRLLVL.

This clonotype turned up a few times. This chain links TRBV5-5 with TRBJ2-5; either TRBD1 or TRBD2 may fit D (6 bases each). The tail of the sequence fits TRBJ2-7 better, so the J call may be wrong. Germline assignment: CDR1 SGHKS and CDR2 YYEKEE (reference sequence). This CDR3 is 12 amino acids long. The CDR3 is CASSSGAGEQYF. Here the CDR3 DNA reads TGTGCCAGCTCTTCGGGGGCGGGCGAGCAGTACTTC.

The chain uses TRBV18 and TRBJ2-5, with a weak D call TRBD1 (5 bases). Germline V CDR1 and CDR2: KGHSH, LQKENI. The CDR3 runs 13 residues. V shed 3 bases and J shed 5 bases, with 10 bases lying between them. The DNA for the CDR3 is TGTGCCAGCTCACCCGGCAGGGCGGAGACCCAGTACTTC. This codes for CASSPGRAETQYF.

The chain has TRBV20-1 and TRBJ2-4; D is perhaps TRBD2 (5 bases). The CDR3 extends over 11 amino acids. V shed 6 bases and J shed 9 bases, with 12 bases lying between them. The germline gives CDR1 DFQATT, CDR2 SNEGSKA (reference sequence). The CDR3, as DNA: TGCAGTGCGGGAGTTGGATCCATTCAGTACTTC. This gives the protein CSAGVGSIQYF.

The chain employs TRBV10-3 and TRBJ2-2; D gene unclear. Trimming removed 4 bases at V and 4 bases at J, with 19 bases between. CDR1 is ENHRY, CDR2 SYGVKD, per germline. This CDR3 is built from 17 residues. CDR3 residues: CAISVRIPSDGTGELFF. The CDR3 DNA follows: TGTGCCATCAGTGTTCGGATCCCATCGGATGGCACCGGGGAGCTGTTTTTT.

The genes are TRBV20-1 and TRBJ1-1; D remains unclear. The germline V and J ends were trimmed by 6 bases and 6 bases, with 14 bases remaining between them. Germline assignment: CDR1 DFQATT and CDR2 SNEGSKA (reference sequence). The CDR3 sequence is 12 residues long. The CDR3 DNA sequence: TGCAGTGCCCCTTCGGGTCCGGCTGAAGCTTTCTTT. This codes for CSAPSGPAEAFF.

V is TRBV6-5 and J is TRBJ1-2; no clear D. Germline loops: CDR1 MNHEY, CDR2 SVGAGI. The CDR3 totals 14 residues. Trimming left V 1 base short and J 2 bases short, with 8 bases between. The CDR3 DNA is TGTGCCAGCAGTTACTTCGCCGGCAACTATGGCTACACCTTC. The encoded protein is CASSYFAGNYGYTF.

The genes are TRBV7-2 and TRBJ2-1; weak D call: TRBD2 (6 bases). This CDR3 spans 15 amino acids. Trimming took 7 bases from V and 0 from J, leaving 13 bases between them. Germline CDR1 reads SGHTA; CDR2 reads FQGNSA. CDR3 amino acids: CASTKEGYSYNEQFF. The CDR3 region has the DNA TGTGCCAGCACAAAGGAGGGCTACTCCTACAATGAGCAGTTCTTC.

The genes are TRBV11-2 and TRBJ2-5; 10 nucleotides line up with TRBD1. The J call may be wrong; the DNA end is better matched by TRBJ2-7. Germline values: CDR1 SGHAT, CDR2 FQNNGV. The CDR3 length is 15 residues. The CDR3 DNA is TGTGCCAGCGCAGCTCTTGGACAGGGGGGTTACGAGCAGTACTTC. This translates into CASAALGQGGYEQYF.

This clonotype has a handful of counts. The chain joins TRBV4-2 to TRBJ2-2, with a tentative D call TRBD2 (5 bases). The V end was cut by 0 bases, the J end by 3 bases, with 11 bases between. CDR3 length equals 16 residues. CDR1 is LGHNA, CDR2 YNFKEQ, per germline. DNA for the CDR3: TGTGCCAGCAGCCAAGATGCGGGTGGCTACACCGGGGAGCTGTTTTTT. As protein: CASSQDAGGYTGELFF.

This clonotype was observed a handful of times. This chain connects TRBV6-5 to TRBJ2-5; D assignment may be TRBD1 or TRBD2 (5 bases each). The germline V gene has CDR1 MNHEY and CDR2 SVGAGI. This CDR3 spans 16 amino acids. V was clipped by 0 bases and J by 1 base, with 12 bases between them. The CDR3: CASSYSNRGAQETQYF. CDR3 nucleotides: TGTGCCAGCAGTTACTCGAATAGGGGAGCCCAAGAGACCCAGTACTTC.

About this clonotype itself: A clone one base away is much larger, so this may be a read error. The chain has TRBV6-4 and TRBJ2-7; 15 bases are shared with TRBD2. CDR3 length: 15 residues. Germline-derived CDR1 and CDR2 are MRHNA and SNTAGT. Trimming took 8 bases from V and 5 from J; bases not matched to a gene: 7. CDR3 in DNA: TGTGCCAGCGGCGGCGGACTAGCGGGGGGGCACGAGCAGTACTTC. Protein product: CASGGGLAGGHEQYF.

J is TRBJ2-6 and V is TRBV13; maybe TRBD1 (5 bases). This CDR3 spans 15 amino acids. V gave up 11 bases and J gave up 0 bases, with 14 bases separating them. Germline CDR1 and CDR2: PRHDT and FYEKMQ (reference sequence). This CDR3 is CAGNLGASGANVLTF. CDR3 nucleotide sequence: TGTGCCGGCAACCTTGGGGCCTCTGGGGCCAACGTCCTGACTTTC.

This clonotype was recorded a few times. CDR3 nucleotides: TGTGCCAGCAGCCCAGGGACAGCGCCTAATGAAAAACTGTTTTTT. Translating it yields CASSPGTAPNEKLFF. V is TRBV7-9 and J is TRBJ1-4, with 7 bases aligning to TRBD1. Trimming took 5 bases from V and 3 from J; bases not matched to a gene: 6. Germline V lookup: CDR1 SEHNR, CDR2 FQNEAQ (reference sequence). There are 15 residues in the CDR3.

V is TRBV27 and J is TRBJ2-1; 13 positions agree with TRBD2. Germline lookup yields CDR1 MNHEY and CDR2 SMNVEV (reference sequence). Losses at the gene ends were 2 bases for V and 5 bases for J; bases not matched to a gene: 6. This CDR3 has 17 residues. The CDR3 DNA sequence: TGTGCCAGCAGTTTAACAAACGGACTAGCGGGAGACAATGAGCAGTTCTTC. It translates to CASSLTNGLAGDNEQFF.

This chain links TRBV3-1 with TRBJ2-3; D might be TRBD1 or TRBD2, each matching 5 bases. The CDR3 runs to 14 residues. From germline, CDR1 is LGHDT and CDR2 YNNKEL (reference sequence). Trimming took 0 bases from V and 7 from J, leaving 11 bases between them. CDR3 sequence: CASSQDRGYHTQYF. In DNA, the CDR3 is TGTGCCAGCAGCCAAGATCGGGGCTATCATACGCAGTATTTT.

The chain employs TRBV6-2 or TRBV6-3 and TRBJ2-4; TRBD1 might be the D (5 bases). The V gene's germline CDR1 is MNHEY and CDR2 SVGEGT. V shed 0 bases and J shed 2 bases, with 14 bases lying between them. The CDR3 is 17 residues long. The CDR3 DNA sequence: TGTGCCAGCAGTTACTCTTGGGCTGGGGCCTCCAAAAACATTCAGTACTTC. This gives the protein CASSYSWAGASKNIQYF.

The chain recombines TRBV4-2 with TRBJ2-1, with 10 bases fitting TRBD1. Germline CDR1 and CDR2: LGHNA and YNFKEQ. The V and J ends lost 4 bases and 7 bases, in that order; junction bases with no gene match: 7. The CDR3 covers 15 residues. Here the CDR3 reads CASSPGQGRMNEQFF. For the CDR3, the DNA is TGTGCCAGCAGCCCGGGACAGGGGAGGATGAATGAGCAGTTCTTC.

In its sample, this clonotype was seen a few times. V gene TRBV29-1 combines with J gene TRBJ2-1; 10 positions agree with TRBD2. The junction had 21 bases not matched to a gene; V was cut back by 8 bases and J by 8 bases. The CDR3 consists of 17 residues. The germline gives CDR1 SQVTM, CDR2 ANQGSEA. For the CDR3, the DNA is TGCAGCTATACAGAAGGGGCTAGCGGGAGAGTTACTGATGAGCAGTTCTTC. Its protein is CSYTEGASGRVTDEQFF.

This clonotype was seen many times. The rearrangement uses TRBV7-9 and TRBJ2-1; 7 nucleotides line up with TRBD1. With 4 bases clipped from V and 7 bases from J, the junction kept 4 bases outside the gene matches. The CDR3 sequence is 13 residues long. Germline-derived CDR1 and CDR2 are SEHNR and FQNEAQ (reference sequence). The CDR3 coding sequence is TGTGCCAGCAGCTCATACAGGGGAAATGAGCAGTTCTTC. Translating gives CASSSYRGNEQFF. The variable domain in full, with the rest retrieved from reference TRBV7-9 and TRBJ2-1, is DTGVSQNPRHKITKRGQNVTFRCDPISEHNRLYWYRQTLGQGPEFLTYFQNEAQLEKSRLLSDRFSAERPKGSFSTLEIQRTEQGDSAMYLCASSSYRGNEQFFGPGTRLTVL.

The chain is built from TRBV20-1 and TRBJ2-4, with 8 positions matching TRBD1. The CDR3 contains 17 residues. The V gene's germline CDR1 is DFQATT and CDR2 SNEGSKA (reference sequence). The V segment lost 0 bases and the J segment 0 bases; nucleotides outside the gene matches: 7. CDR3 sequence (DNA): TGCAGTGCTAGAGATCAGGGGGCACCTCTAGCCAAAAACATTCAGTACTTC. Encoded protein: CSARDQGAPLAKNIQYF.

This clonotype has a single count. The V and J genes are TRBV11-2 and TRBJ2-1; D gene unclear. Germline V gene lookup returns CDR1 SGHAT and CDR2 FQNNGV. This CDR3 spans 13 amino acids. V lost 7 bases and J lost 9, with 16 bases in between. As DNA, the CDR3 is TGTGCCAGCACCCCGCTGCCCGGCAGTGAGCAGTTCTTC. Translating gives CASTPLPGSEQFF.

The chain is built from TRBV20-1 and TRBJ2-1; a weak D match, TRBD2 (5 bases). Germline CDR1 and CDR2: DFQATT and SNEGSKA (reference sequence). The CDR3 extends over 15 amino acids. V gave up 3 bases and J gave up 12 bases, with 24 bases separating them. In DNA, the CDR3 is TGCAGTGCTAGCGGGTTTTTAGGACCCCCGGCGGGGCAGTTCTTC. This encodes CSASGFLGPPAGQFF.

This clonotype was counted only a few times. This chain joins TRBV6-5 and TRBJ2-7, with D possibly being TRBD2 (5 bases). Looked up from germline, CDR1 is MNHEY and CDR2 is SVGAGI. This CDR3 region has 12 residues. The V and J ends lost 7 bases and 10 bases respectively, with 17 bases between them. The CDR3 DNA sequence: TGTGCCAGCACGACGGCTGGGGAGCCCCAGTACTTC. This codes for CASTTAGEPQYF.

The J gene is TRBJ2-2, the V gene TRBV29-1, with D perhaps being TRBD1 or TRBD2 (5 bases each). CDR1 is SQVTM and CDR2 is ANQGSEA in the germline V gene. V was cut by 5 bases and J by 2 bases, with 12 bases left in between. This CDR3 region has 14 residues. The CDR3 loop is CSVCKGTNTGELFF. In nucleotides, the CDR3 is TGCAGCGTTTGTAAGGGGACCAACACCGGGGAGCTGTTTTTT.

The rearrangement links TRBV12-3 or TRBV12-4 to TRBJ2-3; D possibly corresponds to TRBD1 (5 bases). With 2 bases removed from V and 5 bases from J, the gap between germline ends came to 14 bases. The CDR3 consists of 15 residues. CDR3 in DNA: TGTGCCAGCAGTTTATCACGGGTCCAGGGAGATACGCAGTATTTT. It codes for CASSLSRVQGDTQYF.

The chain uses TRBV6-5 and TRBJ2-5; 9 nucleotides line up with TRBD2. The CDR3 runs 14 residues. V trimming: 10 bases; J trimming: 4 bases; junction bases outside the gene matches: 10. Germline CDR1 and CDR2: MNHEY and SVGAGI. CDR3 coding DNA: TGTGCCACGACTAGCGGAGATACCCCAGAGACCCAGTACTTC. It is translated as CATTSGDTPETQYF.

This clonotype showed up many times. V usage is TRBV29-1 and J usage is TRBJ1-1; TRBD1 is a possible D gene (6 bases). Germline values: CDR1 SQVTM, CDR2 ANQGSEA. The germline V and J ends were trimmed by 7 bases and 5 bases, with 11 bases remaining between them. The length of the CDR3 is 11 residues. In DNA form, the CDR3 reads TGCAGCGCCGAAAGGGGGACTGAAGCTTTCTTT. This codes for CSAERGTEAFF.

The chain employs TRBV5-1 and TRBJ1-1; D is undetermined. Trimming left V 5 bases short and J 0 bases short, with 8 bases between. Germline V gene lookup returns CDR1 SGHRS and CDR2 YFSETQ. The CDR3 covers 13 residues. Here the CDR3 DNA reads TGCGCCAGCAGGCGCAGTATGAACACTGAAGCTTTCTTT. Translation gives CASRRSMNTEAFF. Together with reference TRBV5-1 and TRBJ1-1, the CDR3 gives the full variable domain: KAGVTQTPRYLIKTRGQQVTLSCSPISGHRSVSWYQQTPGQGLQFLFEYFSETQRNKGNFPGRFSGRQFSNSRSEMNVSTLELGDSALYLCASRRSMNTEAFFGQGTRLTVV.